The 18 T cell receptor beta chains reported below all come from one sample, sequenced in a study of blood T cell repertoires in COVID-19. Assay: immunoSEQ multiplex PCR; the TCRdb copy retains only in-frame clones and omits some. The table records more than 250,000 clones, around 84% of them present only once. The sequenced material came from PBMCs or T cells enriched from blood (not recorded which). The source is a man aged 40-49 years who had been exposed to COVID-19.

In its sample, this clone was seen a few times. The V call is TRBV28, the J call TRBJ2-1; a weak D match, TRBD2 (6 bases). The CDR3 spans 16 residues. Trimming pared 7 bases from V and 6 bases from J, leaving 22 bases between. Germline V gene data show CDR1 as MDHEN and CDR2 as SYDVKM. The CDR3, as DNA: TGTGCCAGCACCCCTTCAAGCCAGGGACTCAGCAATGAGCAGTTCTTC. Translating it yields CASTPSSQGLSNEQFF. The variable domain in full, with the rest retrieved from reference TRBV28 and TRBJ2-1, is DVKVTQSSRYLVKRTGEKVFLECVQDMDHENMFWYRQDPGLGLRLIYFSYDVKMKEKGDIPEGYSVSREKKERFSLILESASTNQTSMYLCASTPSSQGLSNEQFFGPGTRLTVL.

This chain connects TRBV7-9 to TRBJ2-1, with a weak D call TRBD1 (6 bases). This CDR3 contains 13 residues. V was shortened by 5 bases and J by 3 bases, with 8 bases between the two germline ends. The V gene's germline CDR1 is SEHNR and CDR2 FQNEAQ (reference sequence). CDR3 sequence: CASSTDSYNEQFF. The CDR3 DNA is TGTGCCAGCAGCACGGACAGCTACAATGAGCAGTTCTTC.

J is TRBJ1-1 and V is TRBV5-5, with TRBD1 as a possible D gene (5 bases). CDR3 length: 12 residues. V dropped 2 bases and J dropped 4 bases, with 6 bases sitting between them. CDR1 and CDR2 (germline): SGHKS, YYEKEE (reference sequence). CDR3 DNA sequence: TGTGCCAGCAGCTTCGGGGGCACTGAAGCTTTCTTT. Amino acid sequence: CASSFGGTEAFF.

The J gene is TRBJ1-2, the V gene TRBV5-1, with 12 bases lining up with TRBD1. CDR3 size: 17 residues. Trimming at V came to 1 base and at J to 1 base, leaving 5 bases not matched to a gene. Germline values: CDR1 SGHRS, CDR2 YFSETQ. Written as DNA, the CDR3 is TGCGCCAGCAGCTTGCGGGGGACAGGGGGCCTTAACTATGGCTACACCTTC. Protein: CASSLRGTGGLNYGYTF.

The chain links TRBV10-3 to TRBJ1-5; D perhaps matches TRBD1 (6 bases). Trimming stripped 3 bases from V and 5 bases from J, with 14 bases between. This CDR3 contains 15 residues. Germline CDR1 is ENHRY and CDR2 is SYGVKD. CDR3 bases: TGTGCCATCAGTGATAAACAGGGACCCGATCAGCCCCAGCATTTT. Translated, it gives CAISDKQGPDQPQHF.

The chain is built from TRBV7-2 and TRBJ1-5; D remains unclear. The CDR3 is made up of 14 amino acids. Per germline, CDR1 SGHTA and CDR2 FQGNSA. Trimming left V 3 bases short and J 0 bases short, with 6 bases between. The CDR3, as DNA: TGTGCCAGCAGCTTGTATTATAGCAATCAGCCCCAGCATTTT. Translation gives CASSLYYSNQPQHF.

This clone came up a few times. The rearrangement links TRBV10-2 to TRBJ1-3, with 10 bases that match TRBD1. The CDR3 consists of 12 residues. Unmatched junction bases numbered 2, after V lost 8 bases and J lost 7 bases. Germline CDR1 is WSHSY and CDR2 is SAAADI. CDR3 DNA: TGCGCCAGCGGACAGGGGGAGAACACCATATATTTT. This codes for CASGQGENTIYF.

This chain uses TRBV19 with TRBJ2-6; D may be TRBD1 (5 bases). Germline CDR1 reads LNHDA; CDR2 reads SQIVND (reference sequence). V was pared by 1 base and J by 0 bases, with 7 bases between. The CDR3 covers 16 residues. This CDR3 reads CASSIGGASGANVLTF. Here the CDR3 DNA reads TGTGCCAGTAGTATAGGTGGGGCCTCTGGGGCCAACGTCCTGACTTTC.

The chain combines TRBV29-1 with TRBJ2-3; unclear D gene. Germline CDR1 and CDR2: SQVTM and ANQGSEA. V was trimmed by 7 bases and J by 1 base, leaving 12 bases between them. There are 13 residues in the CDR3. DNA for the CDR3: TGCAGCGCCCCAGTAGGAGGCACAGATACGCAGTATTTT. Its protein is CSAPVGGTDTQYF.

The chain is built from TRBV30 and TRBJ1-5; D remains unclear. The CDR3 totals 13 residues. Germline CDR1 and CDR2: GTSNPN and SVGIG (reference sequence). Trimming took 0 bases from V and 8 from J, leaving 11 bases between them. The CDR3 reads CAWSVQEVKPQHF. The CDR3 coding sequence is TGTGCCTGGAGTGTACAAGAGGTGAAGCCCCAGCATTTT.

The V and J genes are TRBV5-4 and TRBJ2-7; TRBD2 agrees at 8 bases. V lost 0 bases to trimming and J lost 3 bases; unmatched junction nucleotides: 2. Germline V lookup: CDR1 SGHNT, CDR2 YYREEE (reference sequence). The CDR3 contains 14 residues. CDR3 region: CASSLATSGYEQYF. The CDR3 nucleotides are TGTGCCAGCAGCTTGGCCACTAGCGGCTACGAGCAGTACTTC. The entire variable domain, with the rest obtained from reference TRBV5-4 and TRBJ2-7, is as follows: ETGVTQSPTHLIKTRGQQVTLRCSSQSGHNTVSWYQQALGQGPQFIFQYYREEENGRGNFPPRFSGLQFPNYSSELNVNALELDDSALYLCASSLATSGYEQYFGPGTRLTVT.

The rearrangement uses TRBV28 and TRBJ1-2; no firm D call. The V gene lost 6 bases and the J gene lost 8 bases, with 10 bases spanning the gap. CDR3 length: 11 residues. Germline V gene data show CDR1 as MDHEN and CDR2 as SYDVKM. The CDR3 DNA reads as TGTGCCAGCAGCGCGTTGTGGGGCTACACCTTC. Translation gives CASSALWGYTF.

This clone was counted ten times or more. The V call is TRBV10-3, the J call TRBJ1-1, with 7 bases aligning to TRBD1. Germline values: CDR1 ENHRY, CDR2 SYGVKD. The CDR3 is 13 residues long. The J segment lost 1 base and the V segment lost 11 bases, leaving 7 bases of the junction unmatched. CDR3 DNA: TGTGCCGTGACAGGGAAGCCGAACACTGAAGCTTTCTTT. Its translation is CAVTGKPNTEAFF.

This clone appeared once. The V call is TRBV14, the J call TRBJ2-1; possibly TRBD2 for D (6 bases). Trimming shortened V by 1 base and J by 8 bases, and 18 bases separated the two germline ends. CDR3 length equals 16 residues. The germline gives CDR1 SGHDN, CDR2 FVKESK. The CDR3 nucleotides are TGTGCCAGCAGCCAAGCCCCAGGAGGGCCCATCCATGAGCAGTTCTTC. Translating it yields CASSQAPGGPIHEQFF. The complete variable domain, with remaining parts taken from reference TRBV14 and TRBJ2-1, reads EAGVTQFPSHSVIEKGQTVTLRCDPISGHDNLYWYRRVMGKEIKFLLHFVKESKQDESGMPNNRFLAERTGGTYSTLKVQPAELEDSGVYFCASSQAPGGPIHEQFFGPGTRLTVL.

The V gene is TRBV6-1, the J gene TRBJ1-1; perhaps TRBD1 as D (5 bases). The germline V gene has CDR1 MNHNS and CDR2 SASEGT. Trimming took 3 bases from V and 5 from J, leaving 13 bases between them. This CDR3 has 14 amino acids. CDR3 in DNA: TGTGCCAGCAGTGAGGTAGAAGGGGCTACTGAAGCTTTCTTT. Translated: CASSEVEGATEAFF.

V gene TRBV11-2 combines with J gene TRBJ2-7; no definite D call. CDR1 is SGHAT and CDR2 is FQNNGV in the germline V gene. The V end was cut by 5 bases, the J end by 6 bases, with 8 bases between. The CDR3 totals 11 residues. The CDR3: CASSVRGEQYF. CDR3 DNA sequence: TGTGCCAGCAGCGTCAGAGGCGAGCAGTACTTC.

This rearrangement joins TRBV9 to TRBJ1-1, with D possibly TRBD1 on 5 matching bases. CDR3 size: 13 residues. Per the germline V gene, CDR1 is SGDLS and CDR2 is YYNGEE. V was shortened by 0 bases and J by 4 bases, with 7 bases between the two germline ends. The CDR3 loop is CASSVDGGTEAFF. CDR3 DNA sequence: TGTGCCAGCAGCGTAGACGGGGGCACTGAAGCTTTCTTT.

The V and J genes are TRBV19 and TRBJ1-5, with D uncertain. Germline CDR1 LNHDA, CDR2 SQIVND (reference sequence). The length of the CDR3 is 14 residues. Trimming took 2 bases from V and 7 from J, leaving 12 bases between them. CDR3 sequence: CASSIPISGQPQHF. The CDR3 DNA follows: TGTGCCAGTAGTATACCCATCTCGGGACAGCCCCAGCATTTT.